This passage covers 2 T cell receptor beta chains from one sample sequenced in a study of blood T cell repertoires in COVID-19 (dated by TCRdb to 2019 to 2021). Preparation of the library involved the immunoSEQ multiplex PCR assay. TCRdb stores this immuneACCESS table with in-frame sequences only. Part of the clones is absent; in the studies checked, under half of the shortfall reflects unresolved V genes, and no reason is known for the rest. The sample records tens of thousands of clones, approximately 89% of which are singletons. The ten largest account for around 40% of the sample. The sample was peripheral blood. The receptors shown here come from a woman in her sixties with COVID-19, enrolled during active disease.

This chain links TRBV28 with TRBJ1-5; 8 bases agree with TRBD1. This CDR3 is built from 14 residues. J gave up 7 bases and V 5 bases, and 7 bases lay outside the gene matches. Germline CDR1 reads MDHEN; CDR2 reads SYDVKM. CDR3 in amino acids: CASSPGQGDQPQHF. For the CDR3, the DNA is TGTGCCAGCAGTCCCGGACAGGGTGACCAGCCCCAGCATTTT.

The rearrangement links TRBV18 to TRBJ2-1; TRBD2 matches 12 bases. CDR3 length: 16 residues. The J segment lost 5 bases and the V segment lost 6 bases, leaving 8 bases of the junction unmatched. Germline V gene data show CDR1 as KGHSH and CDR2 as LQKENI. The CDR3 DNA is TGTGCCAGCTCGCCCCCCCCTAGCGGGGGGGACAATGAGCAGTTCTTC. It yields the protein CASSPPPSGGDNEQFF.